Each of the 7 T cell receptor beta chains below was sequenced from the same sample in a study of CXCR3-negative and CXCR3-positive naive CD8 T cells. The TRB libraries of cDNA were built by UMI-labeled 5' RACE. TCRdb reprocessed the 5' RACE reads, with one entry per CDR3 protein and no DNA. The table lists around 40,000 distinct CDR3 sequences. What was sequenced was memory CD8+ T cells from blood. The receptors come from a human donor in good health. Some clones in this sample may be carry-over from other donors' samples.

The rearrangement links TRBV6-2 or TRBV6-3 to TRBJ2-2; no DNA is available, so the TRBD2 call from TCRdb remains unchecked. Germline V CDR1 and CDR2: MNHEY, SVGEGT. This CDR3 region has 15 residues. Here the CDR3 reads CASSYRAGNTGELFF.

This chain uses TRBV10-3 with TRBJ2-3; TCRdb outputs TRBD1, but without DNA this stays unchecked. The CDR3 runs 15 residues. Germline V gives CDR1 ENHRY, CDR2 SYGVKD. CDR3 sequence reads: CAISEVGVVTDTQYF.

The chain combines TRBV7-8 with TRBJ1-4; absent DNA, TCRdb's TRBD1 call cannot be checked. Germline V gives CDR1 SGHVS, CDR2 FQNEAQ. This CDR3 contains 16 residues. The CDR3 loop reads CASSVGTGGPNEKLFF.

This chain joins TRBV4-2 and TRBJ2-3; TCRdb gives TRBD2 as the D gene, but with no DNA this cannot be confirmed. This CDR3 is 16 amino acids long. Germline CDR1 reads LGHNA; CDR2 reads YNFKEQ. The CDR3 loop reads CASSQYSGGATDTQYF.

The J gene is TRBJ2-2, the V gene TRBV4-2; TCRdb's D gene call, TRBD2, goes unchecked for lack of DNA. Germline V gene sequence: CDR1 LGHNA, CDR2 YNFKEQ. There are 18 residues in the CDR3. The CDR3 loop reads CASSQLISGGAYTGELFF.

V is TRBV28 and J is TRBJ2-5; the D call from TCRdb, TRBD1, cannot be confirmed without DNA. The germline V gene has CDR1 MDHEN and CDR2 SYDVKM. The CDR3 totals 14 residues. The CDR3 loop reads CASRLRGGQETQYF.

This sequence joins TRBV12-3 or TRBV12-4 and TRBJ2-7; TCRdb calls TRBD1, which cannot be checked without DNA. The CDR3 is 15 amino acids. CDR3 in amino acids: CASSSPSRADYEQYF.